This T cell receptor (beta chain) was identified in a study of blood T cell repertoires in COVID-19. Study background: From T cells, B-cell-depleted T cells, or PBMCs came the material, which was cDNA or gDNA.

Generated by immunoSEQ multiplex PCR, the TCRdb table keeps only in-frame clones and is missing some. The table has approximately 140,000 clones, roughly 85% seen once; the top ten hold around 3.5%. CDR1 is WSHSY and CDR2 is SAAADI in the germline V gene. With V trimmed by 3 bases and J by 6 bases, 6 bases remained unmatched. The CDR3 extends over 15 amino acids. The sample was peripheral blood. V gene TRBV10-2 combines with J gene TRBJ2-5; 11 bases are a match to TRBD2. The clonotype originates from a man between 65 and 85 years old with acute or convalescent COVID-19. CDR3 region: CASSDGTSGKQTQYF. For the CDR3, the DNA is TGCGCCAGCAGTGATGGGACTAGCGGAAAACAGACCCAGTACTTC.